The T cell receptor (beta chain) described here comes from a study of beta chain features in type 1 diabetes. Study-level background: Healthy donors resembled patients in age, gender and cell yields. Overall study findings and caveats: Within each of all four CD4+ subsets, Type 1 diabetes patients had TCRB CDR3s that were moderately but significantly shorter. Over-representation of high TCR-expressing cells was a possible consequence of cDNA sequencing.

This clone was counted a few times. The antigen remains unidentified. This specimen includes other DNA sequences encoding the same CDR3. Investigators reverse transcribed all isolated RNA, so they sequenced expressed TCRB transcripts. Method: immunoSEQ multiplex PCR; TCRdb's copy keeps in-frame clones and lacks some. The sample lists about 340,000 clones, approximately 12% occurring once. CD45RO/CCR7/CD25/CD127/CD95/CD27 separated CD4+ naive, central memory, regulatory and stem cell-like memory cells by sorting. Germline-derived CDR1 and CDR2 are MNHEY and SVGAGI. This CDR3 contains 16 residues. Trimming cost V 0 bases and J 1 base; bases outside gene matches: 1.

This TCR was sampled from a woman under 30 with type 1 diabetes. Sequencing used naive CD4+ T cells from blood. The chain has TRBV6-5 and TRBJ2-3; TRBD2 matches at 10 bases. This CDR3 is CASSYSGLAGTDTQYF. CDR3 nucleotide sequence: TGTGCCAGCAGTTACTCCGGACTAGCGGGCACAGATACGCAGTATTTT.